This T cell receptor beta chain derives from a study of blood T cell repertoires in COVID-19. On the study more broadly: The United States, Italy and Spain provided the acute and convalescent COVID-19 samples.

Here immunoSEQ multiplex PCR was the method, and the copy in TCRdb shows in-frame clones only, minus some. This table holds about 380,000 clones, 85% found once. This CDR3 region has 14 residues. V lost 5 bases, J lost 6 bases, and 6 bases stayed unmatched. Germline assignment: CDR1 LGHNT and CDR2 FRNRAP. The rearrangement links TRBV12-5 to TRBJ2-7; 11 positions agree with TRBD1. Sequencing was performed on peripheral blood. The sequence was collected from a woman aged 18-30 years with acute or convalescent COVID-19. The CDR3 loop is CASGPGQGAGEQYF. Here the CDR3 DNA reads TGTGCTAGTGGTCCCGGACAGGGGGCGGGCGAGCAGTACTTC. Full variable domain (rest looked up from reference TRBV12-5 and TRBJ2-7): DARVTQTPRHKVTEMGQEVTMRCQPILGHNTVFWYRQTMMQGLELLAYFRNRAPLDDSGMPKDRFSAEMPDATLATLKIQPSEPRDSAVYFCASGPGQGAGEQYFGPGTRLTVT.